This T cell receptor (beta chain) was recorded in a study of T cells in women clearing cervical HPV infection. Study details: Case blood was drawn when the lesion was first found; control blood after infection became undetectable. Study-wide points: CIN3+ cases had significantly higher TCR repertoire richness than controls, but evenness did not differ.

J gave up 5 bases and V 4 bases, and 7 bases lay outside the gene matches. In germline, CDR1 is LNHDA, CDR2 SQIVND (reference sequence). The CDR3 length is 14 residues. Note on this clone: Its antigen is still unknown. With the read ending 3 residues before the CDR3 end, the germline J gene is used to fill in that end.

Genomic DNA, averaging roughly 1,200 ng per sample, yielded TCR beta CDR3 via immunoSEQ. Produced via immunoSEQ multiplex PCR; TCRdb's table is partial and in-frame only. The specimen's table records some 40,000 clones. The clonotype comes from a woman aged 18-70 years with a cervical HPV16 infection that either progressed to CIN3+ or cleared (not recorded which). V is TRBV19 and J is TRBJ2-5, with 7 bases lining up with TRBD1. The sequenced material came from blood buffy coat. CDR3 in amino acids: CASSRQGVTETQYF. CDR3 DNA, as far as it was read: TGTGCCAGTAGTAGGCAGGGGGTAACGGAGACC.